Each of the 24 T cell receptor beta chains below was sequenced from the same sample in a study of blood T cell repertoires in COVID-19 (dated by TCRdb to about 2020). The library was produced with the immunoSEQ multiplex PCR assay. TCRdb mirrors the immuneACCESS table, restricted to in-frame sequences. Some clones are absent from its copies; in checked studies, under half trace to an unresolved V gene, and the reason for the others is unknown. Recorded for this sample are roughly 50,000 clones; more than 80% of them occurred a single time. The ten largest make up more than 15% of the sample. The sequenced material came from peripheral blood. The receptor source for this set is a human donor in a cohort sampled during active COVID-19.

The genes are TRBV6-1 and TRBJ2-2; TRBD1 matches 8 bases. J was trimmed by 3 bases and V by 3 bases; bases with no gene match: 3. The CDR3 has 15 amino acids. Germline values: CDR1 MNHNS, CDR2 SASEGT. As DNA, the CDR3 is TGTGCCAGCAGTGACGGACAGGGTGACACCGGGGAGCTGTTTTTT. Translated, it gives CASSDGQGDTGELFF.

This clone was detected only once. CDR3 coding DNA: TGCGCCAGCAGCGGGCAGACGAACACTGAAGCTTTCTTT. Its protein product is CASSGQTNTEAFF. The chain joins TRBV5-1 to TRBJ1-1; D is unclear. The V gene's germline CDR1 is SGHRS and CDR2 YFSETQ. V was pared by 4 bases and J by 1 base, with 8 bases between. The CDR3 covers 13 residues.

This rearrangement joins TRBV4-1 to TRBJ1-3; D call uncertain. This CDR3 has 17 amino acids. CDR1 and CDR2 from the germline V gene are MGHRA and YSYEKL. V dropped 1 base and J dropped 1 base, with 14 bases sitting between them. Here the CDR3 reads CASSQVGSRVSGNTIYF. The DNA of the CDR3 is TGCGCCAGCAGCCAAGTGGGGAGTCGAGTTTCTGGAAACACCATATATTTT.

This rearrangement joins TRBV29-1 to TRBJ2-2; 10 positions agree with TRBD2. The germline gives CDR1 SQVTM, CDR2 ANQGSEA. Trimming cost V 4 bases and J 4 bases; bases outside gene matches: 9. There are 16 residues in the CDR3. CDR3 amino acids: CSVALAGSRGTGELFF. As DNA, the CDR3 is TGCAGCGTTGCACTAGCGGGGAGTCGGGGCACCGGGGAGCTGTTTTTT.

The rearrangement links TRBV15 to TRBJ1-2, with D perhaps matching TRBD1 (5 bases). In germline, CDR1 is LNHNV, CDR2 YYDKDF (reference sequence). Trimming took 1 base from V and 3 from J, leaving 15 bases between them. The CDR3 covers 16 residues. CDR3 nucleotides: TGTGCCACCAGCAGAGGTGGCAGGGTGAGAGACTATGGCTACACCTTC. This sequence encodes CATSRGGRVRDYGYTF.

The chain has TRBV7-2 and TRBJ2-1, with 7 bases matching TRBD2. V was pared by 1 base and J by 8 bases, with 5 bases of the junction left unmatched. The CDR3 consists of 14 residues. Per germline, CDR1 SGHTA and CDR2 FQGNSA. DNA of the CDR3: TGTGCCAGCAGCTTAGTATCTAGCGGTGATGAGCAGTTCTTC. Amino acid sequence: CASSLVSSGDEQFF.

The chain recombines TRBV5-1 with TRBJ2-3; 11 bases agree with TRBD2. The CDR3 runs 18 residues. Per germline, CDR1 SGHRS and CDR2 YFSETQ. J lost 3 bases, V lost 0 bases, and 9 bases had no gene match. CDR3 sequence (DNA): TGCGCCAGCAGCTTGGTATTAGCGGGGGGGCCAGGTACAGATACGCAGTATTTT. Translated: CASSLVLAGGPGTDTQYF.

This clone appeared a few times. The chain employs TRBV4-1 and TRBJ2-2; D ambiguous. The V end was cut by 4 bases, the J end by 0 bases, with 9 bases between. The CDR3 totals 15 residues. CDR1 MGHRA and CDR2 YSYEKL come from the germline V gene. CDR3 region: CASSLVPANTGELFF. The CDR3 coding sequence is TGCGCCAGCAGCCTCGTCCCCGCGAACACCGGGGAGCTGTTTTTT.

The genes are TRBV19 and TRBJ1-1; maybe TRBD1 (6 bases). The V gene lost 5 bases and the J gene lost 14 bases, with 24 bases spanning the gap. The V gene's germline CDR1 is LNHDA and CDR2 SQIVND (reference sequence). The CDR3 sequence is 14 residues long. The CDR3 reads CASSPPGQLTRWFF. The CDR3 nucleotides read TGTGCCAGTAGTCCACCGGGACAACTTACCCGGTGGTTCTTT.

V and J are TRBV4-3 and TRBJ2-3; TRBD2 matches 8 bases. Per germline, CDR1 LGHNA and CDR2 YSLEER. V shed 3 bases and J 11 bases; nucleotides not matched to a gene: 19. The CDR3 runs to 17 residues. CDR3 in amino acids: CASSHTILSGVGRGQYF. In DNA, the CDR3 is TGCGCCAGCAGCCACACCATTCTTAGCGGGGTGGGTCGGGGGCAGTATTTT.

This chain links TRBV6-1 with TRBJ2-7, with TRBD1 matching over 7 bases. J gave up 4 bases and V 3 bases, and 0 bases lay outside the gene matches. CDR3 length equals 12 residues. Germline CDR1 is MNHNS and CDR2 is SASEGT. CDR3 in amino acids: CASSETGYEQYF. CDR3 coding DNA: TGTGCCAGCAGTGAGACAGGGTACGAGCAGTACTTC.

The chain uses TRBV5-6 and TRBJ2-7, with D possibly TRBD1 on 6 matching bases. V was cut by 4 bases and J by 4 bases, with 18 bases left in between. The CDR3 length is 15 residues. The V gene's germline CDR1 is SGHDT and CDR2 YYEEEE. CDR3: CASSRADRLVYEQYF. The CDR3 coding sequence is TGTGCCAGCAGCAGGGCGGACAGACTGGTGTACGAGCAGTACTTC.

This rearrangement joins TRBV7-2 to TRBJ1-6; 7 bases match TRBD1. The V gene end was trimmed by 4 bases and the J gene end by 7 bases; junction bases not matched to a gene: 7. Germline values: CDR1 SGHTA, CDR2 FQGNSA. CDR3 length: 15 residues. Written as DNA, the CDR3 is TGTGCCAGCAGCTCCCGACAGGGTTGGAATTCACCCCTCCACTTT. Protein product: CASSSRQGWNSPLHF.

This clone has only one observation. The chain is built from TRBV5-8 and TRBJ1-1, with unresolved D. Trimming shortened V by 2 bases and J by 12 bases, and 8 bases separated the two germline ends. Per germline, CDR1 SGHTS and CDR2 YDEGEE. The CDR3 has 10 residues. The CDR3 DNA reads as TGTGCCAGCAGCTTATGGGCCCCTTTCTTT. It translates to CASSLWAPFF.

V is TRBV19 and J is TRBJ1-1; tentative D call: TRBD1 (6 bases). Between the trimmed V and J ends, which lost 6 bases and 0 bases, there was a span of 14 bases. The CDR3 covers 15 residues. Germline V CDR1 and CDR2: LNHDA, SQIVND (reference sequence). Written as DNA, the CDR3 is TGTGCCAGTAGAAAATTACAGGGAGTGAACACTGAAGCTTTCTTT. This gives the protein CASRKLQGVNTEAFF.

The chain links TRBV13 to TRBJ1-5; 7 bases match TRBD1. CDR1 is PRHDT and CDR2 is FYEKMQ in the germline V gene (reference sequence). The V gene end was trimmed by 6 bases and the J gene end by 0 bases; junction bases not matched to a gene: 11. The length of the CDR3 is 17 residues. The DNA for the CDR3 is TGTGCCAGCAGTATTACAGGGGTACGCCATAGCAATCAGCCCCAGCATTTT. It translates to CASSITGVRHSNQPQHF. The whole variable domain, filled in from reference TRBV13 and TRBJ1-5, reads AAGVIQSPRHLIKEKRETATLKCYPIPRHDTVYWYQQGPGQDPQFLISFYEKMQSDKGSIPDRFSAQQFSDYHSELNMSSLELGDSALYFCASSITGVRHSNQPQHFGDGTRLSIL.

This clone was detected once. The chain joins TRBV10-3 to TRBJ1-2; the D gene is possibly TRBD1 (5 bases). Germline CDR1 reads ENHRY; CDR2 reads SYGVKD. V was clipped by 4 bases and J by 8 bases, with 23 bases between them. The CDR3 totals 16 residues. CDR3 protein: CAISVSPQGGASGYTF. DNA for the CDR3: TGTGCCATCAGTGTGTCGCCCCAGGGTGGGGCAAGCGGCTACACCTTC.

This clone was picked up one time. The CDR3 region is CASSLASGGTETQYF. The DNA for the CDR3 is TGTGCCAGCAGCTTGGCTAGCGGGGGGACCGAGACCCAGTACTTC. This sequence joins TRBV5-6 and TRBJ2-5; TRBD2 matches 11 bases. V trimming: 0 bases; J trimming: 5 bases; junction bases outside the gene matches: 3. This CDR3 has 15 residues. The germline gives CDR1 SGHDT, CDR2 YYEEEE.

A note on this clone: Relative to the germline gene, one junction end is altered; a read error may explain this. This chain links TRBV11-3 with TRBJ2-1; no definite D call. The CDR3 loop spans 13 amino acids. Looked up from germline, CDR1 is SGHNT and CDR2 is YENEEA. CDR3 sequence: CASSFDSNNEQFF. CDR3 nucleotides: TGTGCCAGCAGCTTCGACTCCAACAATGAGCAGTTCTTC.

The CDR3 is CASTSGGPPLNEQFF. In DNA, the CDR3 is TGTGCCAGCACTAGCGGGGGGCCCCCTCTTAATGAGCAGTTCTTC. This sequence joins TRBV27 and TRBJ2-1; 11 bases align to TRBD2. The CDR3 loop spans 15 amino acids. CDR1 is MNHEY, CDR2 SMNVEV, per germline (reference sequence). Trimming took 7 bases from V and 7 from J; bases not matched to a gene: 9.

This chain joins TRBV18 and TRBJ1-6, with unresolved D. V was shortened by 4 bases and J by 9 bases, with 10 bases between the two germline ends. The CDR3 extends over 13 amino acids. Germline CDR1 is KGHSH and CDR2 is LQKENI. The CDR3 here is CASSLYSPSPLHF. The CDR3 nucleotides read TGTGCCAGCTCACTATACTCACCTTCACCCCTCCACTTT.

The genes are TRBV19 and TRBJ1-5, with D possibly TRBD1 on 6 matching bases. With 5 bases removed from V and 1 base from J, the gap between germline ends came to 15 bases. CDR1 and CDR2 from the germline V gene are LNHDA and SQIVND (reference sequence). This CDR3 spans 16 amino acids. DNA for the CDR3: TGTGCCAGTAGTCCAACTACGGGGACAAGCAATCAGCCCCAGCATTTT. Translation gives CASSPTTGTSNQPQHF.

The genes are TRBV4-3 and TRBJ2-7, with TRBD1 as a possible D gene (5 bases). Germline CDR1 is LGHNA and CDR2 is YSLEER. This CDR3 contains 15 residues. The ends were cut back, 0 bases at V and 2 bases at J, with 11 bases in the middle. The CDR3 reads CASSQEAGSAYEQYF. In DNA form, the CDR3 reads TGCGCCAGCAGCCAAGAGGCAGGGTCGGCCTACGAGCAGTACTTC.

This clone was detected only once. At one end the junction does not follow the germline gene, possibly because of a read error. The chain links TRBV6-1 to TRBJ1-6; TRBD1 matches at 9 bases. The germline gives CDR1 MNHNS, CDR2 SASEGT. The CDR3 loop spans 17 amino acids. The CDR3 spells CASSEGWYHPAPRDRAF. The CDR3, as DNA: TGTGCCAGCAGTGAAGGATGGTACCACCCCGCCCCCCGGGACAGGGCTTTT.